Each of the 6 T cell receptor beta chains below was sequenced from the same sample in a study of T cells in Graves' hyperthyroidism and ophthalmopathy. RNA transcripts gave rise to amplified TCR beta CDR3 regions. First-round RT-PCR with HTBI primers amplified the TCR CDR3 region. TCRdb re-called the multiplex PCR reads with MiXCR, one entry per CDR3 protein. The sample carries nearly 600,000 distinct CDR3 sequences, 14% recorded once. The source material was blood. Receptors were obtained from a woman between 25 and 40 years old with Graves' hyperthyroidism that later progressed to Graves' ophthalmopathy.

This sequence joins TRBV4-1 and TRBJ1-3; D is undetermined. The V end was cut by 2 bases, the J end by 0 bases, with 14 bases between. The CDR3 covers 17 residues. The germline CDR1 and CDR2 sequences are MGHRA and YSYEKL. CDR3: CASSQSLGLISGNTIYF. CDR3 in DNA: TGCGCCAGCAGCCAATCGCTAGGGCTGATCTCTGGAAACACCATATATTTT.

This clonotype occurred once. The rearrangement uses TRBV6-5 and TRBJ2-1; maybe TRBD1 (8 bases). Germline V gene sequence: CDR1 MNHEY, CDR2 SVGAGI. The CDR3 extends over 16 amino acids. Trimming removed 4 bases from V and 10 bases from J, with 23 bases in between. Here the CDR3 reads CASSWGGRTGNYEQFF. CDR3 nucleotides: TGTGCCAGCAGTTGGGGGGGTCGGACAGGGAACTACGAGCAGTTCTTC.

V is TRBV28 and J is TRBJ2-7; 11 nucleotides agree with TRBD2. After removal of 5 bases from V and 6 bases from J, the junction contained 12 bases not matched to a gene. Germline V gene lookup returns CDR1 MDHEN and CDR2 SYDVKM. The CDR3 is made up of 16 amino acids. In DNA form, the CDR3 reads TGTGCCAGCAGTACCTCGGGTCTAGCGGGAGGTACCGAGCAGTACTTC. This codes for CASSTSGLAGGTEQYF.

This clonotype occurred many times. CDR3 amino acids: CAPVGETQYF. Here the CDR3 DNA reads TGTGCCCCCGTTGGGGAGACCCAGTACTTC. V gene TRBV15 combines with J gene TRBJ2-5; D gene ambiguous. V was trimmed by 11 bases and J by 5 bases, leaving 9 bases between them. The CDR3 is 10 amino acids. Germline V gene lookup returns CDR1 LNHNV and CDR2 YYDKDF (reference sequence).

The sample holds many counts of this clonotype. The rearrangement links TRBV11-2 to TRBJ1-1; a weak D match, TRBD1 (6 bases). V lost 4 bases, J lost 0 bases, and 21 bases lay in between. There are 18 residues in the CDR3. Germline values: CDR1 SGHAT, CDR2 FQNNGV. CDR3 protein: CASSSFNGGALLNTEAFF. The CDR3 DNA is TGTGCCAGCAGCTCTTTCAATGGGGGGGCCTTACTGAACACTGAAGCTTTCTTT.

There are a few counts of this clonotype. V usage is TRBV7-9 and J usage is TRBJ2-7; 10 nucleotides align to TRBD2. Trimming removed 4 bases from V and 0 bases from J; junction bases left unmatched: 9. The CDR3 length is 17 residues. The germline V gene encodes CDR1 SEHNR and CDR2 FQNEAQ (reference sequence). DNA for the CDR3: TGTGCCAGCAGCTATCCCGGGACTAGCGTCCGCTCCTACGAGCAGTACTTC. It is translated as CASSYPGTSVRSYEQYF.